Presented here are 21 T cell receptor beta chains from one specimen sequenced in a study of T cell clonotyping in hematopoietic cell transplantation. Using immunoSEQ multiplex PCR, the repertoire was profiled, and TCRdb retains in-frame clones only, with some absent. This sample has approximately 44,000 clones, with 95% found just once. The sample consisted of peripheral blood mononuclear cells. The receptors derive from a young man in good health. Some clones in this sample may be carry-over from other donors' samples.

The V call is TRBV30, the J call TRBJ1-3; D is possibly TRBD1 (6 bases). CDR3 length: 15 amino acids. V lost 2 bases to trimming and J lost 4 bases, with 15 bases between them. CDR1 GTSNPN and CDR2 SVGIG come from the germline V gene (reference sequence). The CDR3, as DNA: TGTGCCTGGAGTTCCGGCAGGGGCCCCGGAAACACCATATATTTT. Its translation is CAWSSGRGPGNTIYF.

This clone was observed once. The chain joins TRBV6-5 to TRBJ1-2; 7 bases are shared with TRBD1. The J segment lost 10 bases and the V segment lost 2 bases, leaving 10 bases of the junction unmatched. The CDR3 is made up of 14 amino acids. CDR1 and CDR2 (germline): MNHEY, SVGAGI. The CDR3 nucleotides are TGTGCCAGCAGTTACCTCGACAGGGTCGGAGCCTACACCTTC. It is translated as CASSYLDRVGAYTF.

Only one count was recorded for this clone. This chain joins TRBV10-1 and TRBJ2-3, with no clear D. Germline CDR1 WNHNN, CDR2 SYGVQD (reference sequence). CDR3 length: 13 amino acids. The V end lost 4 bases, the J end lost 4 bases, and 9 bases lay between the germline ends. CDR3 sequence reads: CASSGQGADTQYF. As DNA, the CDR3 is TGCGCCAGCAGTGGCCAAGGAGCAGATACGCAGTATTTT.

This sequence joins TRBV4-2 and TRBJ2-7; 11 positions match TRBD2. V was pared by 0 bases and J by 0 bases, with 13 bases of the junction left unmatched. This CDR3 is 20 amino acids long. Germline V CDR1 and CDR2: LGHNA, YNFKEQ. As DNA, the CDR3 is TGTGCCAGCAGCCAAGAGTTTGCGGGGCTAGCGGGAGGAATCTCCTACGAGCAGTACTTC. Its protein product is CASSQEFAGLAGGISYEQYF.

V and J are TRBV7-9 and TRBJ1-5; TRBD1 is a possible D gene (5 bases). Trimming shortened V by 5 bases and J by 2 bases, and 16 bases separated the two germline ends. CDR3 size: 16 residues. Germline CDR1 reads SEHNR; CDR2 reads FQNEAQ (reference sequence). DNA for the CDR3: TGTGCCAGCAGCCGGGAGAGGGGCGGGGGCAATCAGCCCCAGCATTTT. Translated, it gives CASSRERGGGNQPQHF.

J is TRBJ1-2 and V is TRBV6-5, with 9 bases identical to TRBD1. V gave up 8 bases and J gave up 6 bases; unmatched junction bases: 10. The germline gives CDR1 MNHEY, CDR2 SVGAGI. CDR3 length equals 14 residues. The CDR3 protein is CASRPLGQGHGYTF. DNA of the CDR3: TGTGCCAGCCGACCCCTCGGACAGGGGCATGGCTACACCTTC.

The chain is built from TRBV6-6 and TRBJ2-1; D gene unclear. Trimming stripped 3 bases from V and 4 bases from J, with 13 bases between. This CDR3 spans 15 amino acids. CDR1 and CDR2 from the germline V gene are MNHNY and SVGAGI (reference sequence). The CDR3 coding sequence is TGTGCCAGCAGTTATATAAGGGCGCCTTACAATGAGCAGTTCTTC. Translation gives CASSYIRAPYNEQFF.

The chain employs TRBV30 and TRBJ2-1, with 8 bases matching TRBD2. V lost 8 bases, J lost 5 bases, and 14 bases stayed unmatched. The CDR3 is made up of 15 amino acids. In germline, CDR1 is GTSNPN, CDR2 SVGIG (reference sequence). The CDR3 DNA reads as TGTGCCGGGCCCGTGGGAGCGGGGGTTAACAATGAGCAGTTCTTC. It yields the protein CAGPVGAGVNNEQFF.

The CDR3 coding sequence is TGTGCCAGCAGCTTAGTGTACCTTCGGGATACGCAGTATTTT. This translates into CASSLVYLRDTQYF. V and J are TRBV7-8 and TRBJ2-3, with D uncertain. The CDR3 spans 14 residues. Germline values: CDR1 SGHVS, CDR2 FQNEAQ. Trimming removed 1 base from V and 6 bases from J, with 11 bases in between.

This sequence joins TRBV11-2 and TRBJ2-6; D uncertain. V shed 1 base and J shed 2 bases, with 3 bases lying between them. The CDR3 is 14 residues long. Germline CDR1 SGHAT, CDR2 FQNNGV. The CDR3: CASSLAAGANVLTF. The CDR3 nucleotides read TGTGCCAGCAGCTTAGCCGCTGGGGCCAACGTCCTGACTTTC.

V and J are TRBV4-3 and TRBJ2-7; D is ambiguous. With 3 bases removed from V and 1 base from J, the gap between germline ends came to 13 bases. The germline gives CDR1 LGHNA, CDR2 YSLEER. This CDR3 has 15 amino acids. Written as DNA, the CDR3 is TGCGCCAGCAGCCAGGTTTTCGACGGATCCTACGAGCAGTACTTC. Translating it yields CASSQVFDGSYEQYF.

The chain is built from TRBV5-8 and TRBJ1-2; a possible D gene is TRBD1 (5 bases). The germline gives CDR1 SGHTS, CDR2 YDEGEE. The CDR3 extends over 13 amino acids. The V and J ends lost 0 bases and 5 bases respectively, with 8 bases between them. CDR3 sequence reads: CASSLDGGYGYTF. The DNA for the CDR3 is TGTGCCAGCAGCTTGGATGGGGGGTATGGCTACACCTTC.

This clone was detected once. The chain links TRBV6-5 to TRBJ2-5; 7 bases are a match to TRBD2. Germline lookup yields CDR1 MNHEY and CDR2 SVGAGI. The junction had 9 bases not matched to a gene; V was cut back by 7 bases and J by 1 base. The CDR3 contains 15 residues. The CDR3, as DNA: TGTGCCAGCAACCCCGGGGGAGGGACCCAAGAGACCCAGTACTTC. Translating it yields CASNPGGGTQETQYF.

This chain connects TRBV28 to TRBJ2-5, with TRBD1 identical over 10 bases. The CDR3 has 16 residues. With 5 bases clipped from V and 9 bases from J, the junction kept 15 bases outside the gene matches. Germline CDR1 MDHEN, CDR2 SYDVKM. As DNA, the CDR3 is TGTGCCAGCAGTCCCTCCGGGACAGGGGTTTTTGGGGCCCAGTACTTC. It translates to CASSPSGTGVFGAQYF.

The rearrangement uses TRBV7-9 and TRBJ1-2, with 10 bases fitting TRBD1. Germline V gene sequence: CDR1 SEHNR, CDR2 FQNEAQ (reference sequence). Trimming at V came to 4 bases and at J to 5 bases, leaving 4 bases not matched to a gene. The CDR3 consists of 14 residues. The CDR3 region has the DNA TGTGCCAGCAGCTCCGGGACAGGGGATTATGGCTACACCTTC. This codes for CASSSGTGDYGYTF.

The chain carries TRBV28 and TRBJ1-1; TRBD1 aligns across 10 bases. Germline trimming cut 6 bases from V and 3 bases from J; bases unmatched to any gene: 10. The CDR3 spans 16 residues. CDR1 and CDR2 (germline): MDHEN, SYDVKM. The CDR3 nucleotides read TGTGCCAGCAGCCAAAGGACAGGGGGGAGCGACACTGAAGCTTTCTTT. Its translation: CASSQRTGGSDTEAFF.

This sequence joins TRBV7-9 and TRBJ2-3, with TRBD2 matching over 7 bases. J was trimmed by 6 bases and V by 6 bases; bases with no gene match: 15. Germline-derived CDR1 and CDR2 are SEHNR and FQNEAQ (reference sequence). This CDR3 spans 16 amino acids. Here the CDR3 reads CASRPWGGANLDTQYF. The CDR3 region has the DNA TGTGCCAGCAGACCTTGGGGGGGAGCAAATCTTGATACGCAGTATTTT.

The chain joins TRBV6-1 to TRBJ2-3; 10 nucleotides align to TRBD2. V lost 2 bases and J lost 6; bases outside the gene matches: 8. The CDR3 has 16 residues. Germline CDR1 reads MNHNS; CDR2 reads SASEGT. The CDR3 DNA sequence: TGTGCCAGCAGTGAAAGGGCTAGCGGGAGTTTGGATACGCAGTATTTT. Its protein product is CASSERASGSLDTQYF.

For the CDR3, the DNA is TGTGCCAGCAGTTGGGACAGGAATTCACCCCTCCACTTT. Translated: CASSWDRNSPLHF. J is TRBJ1-6 and V is TRBV6-5; TRBD1 aligns across 8 bases. The CDR3 is made up of 13 amino acids. Germline loops: CDR1 MNHEY, CDR2 SVGAGI. The J segment lost 7 bases and the V segment lost 4 bases, leaving 0 bases of the junction unmatched.

The chain uses TRBV27 and TRBJ1-2, with D uncertain. This CDR3 has 13 amino acids. V lost 3 bases to trimming and J lost 4 bases, with 9 bases between them. CDR1 MNHEY and CDR2 SMNVEV come from the germline V gene (reference sequence). The CDR3 DNA sequence: TGTGCCAGCAGTTTTCGGGGAACCTATGGCTACACCTTC. It codes for CASSFRGTYGYTF.

The chain is built from TRBV11-3 and TRBJ1-2, with D unresolved. V lost 5 bases and J 6 bases, leaving 16 bases between the germline ends. This CDR3 contains 14 residues. The germline CDR1 and CDR2 sequences are SGHNT and YENEEA. The CDR3 DNA follows: TGTGCCAGCAGCCGCCTCGGGTCGGGAGATGGCTACACCTTC. Residues: CASSRLGSGDGYTF. The whole variable domain, remainder taken from reference TRBV11-3 and TRBJ1-2, is EAGVVQSPRYKIIEKKQPVAFWCNPISGHNTLYWYLQNLGQGPELLIRYENEEAVDDSQLPKDRFSAERLKGVDSTLKIQPAELGDSAVYLCASSRLGSGDGYTFGSGTRLTVV.